One and the same sample provided the 25 T cell receptor beta chains below, sequenced in a study of blood T cell repertoires in COVID-19. Only in-frame clones appear in the TCRdb table, and some are missing; sequencing was by immunoSEQ multiplex PCR. The profile shows more than 150,000 clones, 79% of them singletons. Sequencing was carried out using peripheral blood. The receptors come from a man aged 55 to 69 with active or convalescent COVID-19.

The chain recombines TRBV27 with TRBJ2-7; 7 bases line up with TRBD2. Per the germline V gene, CDR1 is MNHEY and CDR2 is SMNVEV (reference sequence). V dropped 6 bases and J dropped 2; count of bases not matched to a gene: 4. CDR3 length equals 13 residues. The CDR3: CASSPSGPYEQYF. The CDR3 DNA follows: TGTGCCAGCAGCCCTAGCGGTCCCTACGAGCAGTACTTC.

This chain joins TRBV4-2 and TRBJ2-7, with a tentative D call TRBD2 (6 bases). Germline V gene data show CDR1 as LGHNA and CDR2 as YNFKEQ. With 4 bases removed from V and 1 base from J, the gap between germline ends came to 23 bases. This CDR3 spans 18 amino acids. As DNA, the CDR3 is TGTGCCAGCAGCCGGGGAGGCTTAGCGGTGATTCGTTCCTACGAGCAGTACTTC. This encodes CASSRGGLAVIRSYEQYF.

The CDR3 loop reads CASSYPGTGATGELFF. The CDR3 bases are TGTGCCAGCAGTTACCCGGGGACAGGGGCCACCGGGGAGCTGTTTTTT. This chain links TRBV6-6 with TRBJ2-2; 10 nucleotides match TRBD1. J lost 4 bases, V lost 2 bases, and 4 bases had no gene match. CDR3 length: 16 residues. Per the germline V gene, CDR1 is MNHNY and CDR2 is SVGAGI (reference sequence).

The rearrangement links TRBV2 to TRBJ1-2; TRBD1 matches 8 bases. The CDR3 consists of 14 residues. Losses at the gene ends were 5 bases for V and 5 bases for J; bases not matched to a gene: 7. CDR1 is SNHLY, CDR2 FYNNEI, per germline. DNA for the CDR3: TGTGCCAGCAGTTCAGGGGGCTCTCGGTATGGCTACACCTTC. Its protein product is CASSSGGSRYGYTF.

This chain uses TRBV9 with TRBJ2-4, with 14 positions matching TRBD2. The CDR3 is made up of 18 amino acids. The junction had 7 bases not matched to a gene; V was cut back by 4 bases and J by 1 base. CDR1 is SGDLS and CDR2 is YYNGEE in the germline V gene. Here the CDR3 reads CASSPGTSGSSAKNIQYF. CDR3 in DNA: TGTGCCAGCAGCCCAGGGACTAGCGGGAGTAGTGCCAAAAACATTCAGTACTTC.

This clone was observed a few times. The chain combines TRBV24-1 with TRBJ2-1; 9 nucleotides match TRBD2. With V trimmed by 3 bases and J by 0 bases, 14 bases remained unmatched. The CDR3 has 20 residues. Germline-derived CDR1 and CDR2 are KGHDR and SFDVKD. CDR3 DNA sequence: TGTGCCACCAGTGATCCGACTGAGGGCGGGGGGGATAGCTCCTACAATGAGCAGTTCTTC. Translated: CATSDPTEGGGDSSYNEQFF.

The chain couples TRBV9 to TRBJ2-5; no reliable D call. Germline V lookup: CDR1 SGDLS, CDR2 YYNGEE. Trimming left V 4 bases short and J 3 bases short, with 10 bases between. This CDR3 is 13 amino acids long. The DNA of the CDR3 is TGTGCCAGCAGCCCTCTTCGAGAAGAGACCCAGTACTTC. Translation gives CASSPLREETQYF.

The chain joins TRBV28 to TRBJ2-1; 8 bases match TRBD2. The germline gives CDR1 MDHEN, CDR2 SYDVKM. The CDR3 contains 15 residues. Germline trimming cut 3 bases from V and 6 bases from J; bases unmatched to any gene: 7. CDR3 sequence: CASSFAGGEVNEQFF. CDR3 DNA: TGTGCCAGCAGTTTTGCGGGGGGCGAGGTCAATGAGCAGTTCTTC.

V usage is TRBV28 and J usage is TRBJ2-7; D remains unclear. The CDR3 is 12 amino acids. Trimming cost V 4 bases and J 2 bases, with 6 bases left between them. Germline V lookup: CDR1 MDHEN, CDR2 SYDVKM. CDR3 sequence (DNA): TGTGCCAGCAGTTCTGACACCTACGAGCAGTACTTC. It translates to CASSSDTYEQYF.

The rearrangement joins TRBV18 to TRBJ2-1; D might be TRBD1 (6 bases). The CDR3 extends over 14 amino acids. V gave up 3 bases and J gave up 6 bases, with 12 bases separating them. Germline CDR1 reads KGHSH; CDR2 reads LQKENI. The CDR3 DNA reads TGTGCCAGCTCACCCCTCGAGGGGGTCAATGAGCAGTTCTTC. Translation: CASSPLEGVNEQFF.

The chain employs TRBV12-3 or TRBV12-4 and TRBJ1-6; 7 bases are shared with TRBD1. The CDR3 contains 12 residues. V dropped 6 bases and J dropped 14; count of bases not matched to a gene: 7. CDR3 nucleotides: TGTGCCAGCAGGGGACAGAGACTGGCCCTCCACTTT. This encodes CASRGQRLALHF.

The chain combines TRBV5-6 with TRBJ1-5; D is unclear. V dropped 4 bases and J dropped 5 bases, with 16 bases sitting between them. Germline V gene sequence: CDR1 SGHDT, CDR2 YYEEEE. The CDR3 is 15 amino acids. The CDR3: CASSRVSGRDQPQHF. The CDR3 DNA reads TGTGCCAGCAGCCGCGTATCCGGTCGCGATCAGCCCCAGCATTTT.

The chain employs TRBV7-2 and TRBJ2-2, with D possibly matching TRBD1 (5 bases). CDR1 and CDR2 from the germline V gene are SGHTA and FQGNSA. CDR3 length equals 14 residues. The V and J ends lost 2 bases and 3 bases respectively, with 7 bases between them. CDR3 bases: TGTGCCAGCAGCTTATTCAGGGACACCGGGGAGCTGTTTTTT. Residues: CASSLFRDTGELFF.

This chain links TRBV3-1 (or the pseudogene TRBV3-2) with TRBJ2-1; 10 nucleotides match TRBD2. The V gene's germline CDR1 is LGHDT and CDR2 YNNKEL (reference sequence). The CDR3 is 16 residues long. Trimming at V came to 4 bases and at J to 5 bases, leaving 8 bases not matched to a gene. This chain's CDR3 is CASSPLLAGVHNEQFF. The CDR3 bases are TGTGCCAGCAGCCCGCTTCTAGCGGGAGTTCACAATGAGCAGTTCTTC.

In this sample, this clone turned up a few times. The gene calls are TRBV3-1 (or the pseudogene TRBV3-2) and TRBJ2-3; D remains ambiguous. This CDR3 contains 15 residues. Germline values: CDR1 LGHDT, CDR2 YNNKEL (reference sequence). The V gene lost 4 bases and the J gene lost 0 bases, with 11 bases spanning the gap. The CDR3 here is CASSPISLSTDTQYF. The CDR3 DNA is TGTGCCAGCAGCCCCATCTCACTAAGCACAGATACGCAGTATTTT.

This rearrangement joins TRBV5-1 to TRBJ2-1; D unresolved. V was trimmed by 8 bases and J by 9 bases, leaving 12 bases between them. The CDR3 totals 11 residues. The germline V gene encodes CDR1 SGHRS and CDR2 YFSETQ. The CDR3 bases are TGCGCCAGTCACCTGGCTGCTGAGCAGTTCTTC. Protein product: CASHLAAEQFF. Together with reference TRBV5-1 and TRBJ2-1, the CDR3 gives the full variable domain: KAGVTQTPRYLIKTRGQQVTLSCSPISGHRSVSWYQQTPGQGLQFLFEYFSETQRNKGNFPGRFSGRQFSNSRSEMNVSTLELGDSALYLCASHLAAEQFFGPGTRLTVL.

The chain has TRBV24-1 and TRBJ2-1; TRBD2 matches 9 bases. V lost 1 base to trimming and J lost 4 bases; unmatched junction nucleotides: 7. The CDR3 contains 17 residues. CDR1 KGHDR and CDR2 SFDVKD come from the germline V gene. DNA of the CDR3: TGTGCCACCAGTGATTTTTATACTAGCGGGCGTTACAATGAGCAGTTCTTC. It specifies CATSDFYTSGRYNEQFF.

The rearrangement links TRBV4-3 to TRBJ2-5; 7 bases are shared with TRBD2. Trimming took 0 bases from V and 5 from J; bases not matched to a gene: 6. CDR3 length: 15 amino acids. Germline assignment: CDR1 LGHNA and CDR2 YSLEER. The CDR3 sequence is CASSQDGVGGETQYF. CDR3 sequence (DNA): TGCGCCAGCAGCCAAGATGGCGTCGGGGGGGAGACCCAGTACTTC.

The rearrangement uses TRBV21-1 and TRBJ2-7; the DNA was not compared with TRBD2, the D call given in the table. TRBV21-1 is a pseudogene locus. The CDR3 loop spans 19 amino acids. The CDR3 bases are TGTGCCAGCAGCGGTCATGTCGGAGGGAGAGTATCTTTTCTGTGCGAGCAGTACTTC. This sequence encodes CASSGHVGGRVSFLCEQYF.

The V gene is TRBV13, the J gene TRBJ2-3, with 9 bases identical to TRBD1. The CDR3 runs to 14 residues. Germline lookup yields CDR1 PRHDT and CDR2 FYEKMQ (reference sequence). J gave up 3 bases and V 4 bases, and 2 bases lay outside the gene matches. CDR3 DNA: TGTGCCAGCAGCTCCGGACAGGGGACAGATACGCAGTATTTT. It yields the protein CASSSGQGTDTQYF.

This clone was found a few times. This chain links TRBV13 with TRBJ2-5, with D hard to call. Trimming pared 4 bases from V and 3 bases from J, leaving 12 bases between. This CDR3 has 14 amino acids. Per germline, CDR1 PRHDT and CDR2 FYEKMQ (reference sequence). The CDR3 nucleotides are TGTGCCAGCAGCTCGCTAGAGGCAGAAGAGACCCAGTACTTC. Translated: CASSSLEAEETQYF.

The gene calls are TRBV7-6 and TRBJ1-2; TRBD1 aligns across 8 bases. After removal of 5 bases from V and 8 bases from J, the junction contained 7 bases not matched to a gene. The V gene's germline CDR1 is SGHVS and CDR2 FNYEAQ. The CDR3 totals 13 residues. The CDR3, as DNA: TGTGCCAGCAGCGGGGACAGGCTGGGGGGCTACACCTTC. It specifies CASSGDRLGGYTF.

The rearrangement joins TRBV15 to TRBJ1-3; D might be TRBD1 (5 bases). The germline V and J ends were trimmed by 0 bases and 0 bases, with 6 bases remaining between them. Germline lookup yields CDR1 LNHNV and CDR2 YYDKDF (reference sequence). This CDR3 region has 15 residues. This chain's CDR3 is CATSRDRDSGNTIYF. For the CDR3, the DNA is TGTGCCACCAGCAGAGACAGGGACTCTGGAAACACCATATATTTT.

This rearrangement joins TRBV27 to TRBJ1-1; TRBD1 matches at 7 bases. The CDR3 spans 15 residues. Germline trimming cut 6 bases from V and 3 bases from J; bases unmatched to any gene: 10. Germline V gene sequence: CDR1 MNHEY, CDR2 SMNVEV (reference sequence). The CDR3 sequence: CASRGAPGGHTEAFF. Written as DNA, the CDR3 is TGTGCCAGCAGGGGGGCCCCAGGGGGTCACACTGAAGCTTTCTTT.

The CDR3 coding sequence is TGTGCCATCAGTGAGGGGGCCCCCGGTGTAGGGCAGTTCTTC. Its protein product is CAISEGAPGVGQFF. The rearrangement links TRBV10-3 to TRBJ2-1, with D possibly matching TRBD1 (5 bases). V dropped 2 bases and J dropped 12 bases, with 17 bases sitting between them. Germline V gives CDR1 ENHRY, CDR2 SYGVKD. This CDR3 has 14 residues.